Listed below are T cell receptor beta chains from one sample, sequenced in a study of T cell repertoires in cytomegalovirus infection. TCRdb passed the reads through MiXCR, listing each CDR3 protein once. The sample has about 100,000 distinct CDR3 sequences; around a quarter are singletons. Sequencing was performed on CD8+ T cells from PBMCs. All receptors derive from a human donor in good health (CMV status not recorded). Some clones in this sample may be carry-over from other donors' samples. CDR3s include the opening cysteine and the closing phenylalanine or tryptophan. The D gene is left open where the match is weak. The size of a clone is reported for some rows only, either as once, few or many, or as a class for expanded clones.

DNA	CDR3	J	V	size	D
TGTGCCAGCAGTTTCGGCTCAGGGGACAGGGAAATTGAGCAGTTCTTC	CASSFGSGDREIEQFF	TRBJ2-1	TRBV12-3/TRBV12-4	once	TRBD1
TGTGCCAGCAGCTTAGAGATCGAAGGGGCTTCCACCTTC	CASSLEIEGASTF	TRBJ1-2	TRBV7-9	NA	NA
TGTGCCAGCAGATTAGGGACGGGGCAAAAAGCTTTCTTT	CASRLGTGQKAFF	TRBJ1-1	TRBV6-1	few	NA
TGTGCCAGCAGCTTCGGACAGGGCTCCTACGAGCAGTACTTC	CASSFGQGSYEQYF	TRBJ2-7	TRBV7-8	many	TRBD1
TGTGCCAGTAGTATGGTCTTTGTAGGTAATCGACCCCAGCATTTT	CASSMVFVGNRPQHF	TRBJ1-5	TRBV19	NA	NA
TGTGCCAGCAGCCAAGATAGATTGGGACTAGCGGGGCAAGAGACCCAGTACTTC	CASSQDRLGLAGQETQYF	TRBJ2-5	TRBV4-2	NA	TRBD2
TGTGCCAGCAGCTTAGCGCCGAACACCGGGGAGCTGTTTTTT	CASSLAPNTGELFF	TRBJ2-2	TRBV7-2	many	NA
TGTGCCAGCAGCCGGGCGGCTAATTACAATGAGCAGTTCTTC	CASSRAANYNEQFF	TRBJ2-1	TRBV7-6	many	NA
TGTGCCAGCACCTTCGGGAGCTCCTACGAGCAGTACTTC	CASTFGSSYEQYF	TRBJ2-7	TRBV7-8	many	NA
TGTGCCAGCAGCTTAAGACAGGGGGGCACTGAAGCTTTCTTT	CASSLRQGGTEAFF	TRBJ1-1	TRBV11-2	NA	TRBD1
TGTGCCAGTAGTATGACGGACAGGGCCTATAGCAATCAGCCCCAGCATTTT	CASSMTDRAYSNQPQHF	TRBJ1-5	TRBV19	few	TRBD1
TGTGCCAGCAGTTACGGGACAGGGTTGGTTCGTGGCTACACCTTC	CASSYGTGLVRGYTF	TRBJ1-2	TRBV7-8	few	TRBD1
TGTGCCAGTAGTATTCTTCCGGGAGGCTCCTACGAGCAGTACTTC	CASSILPGGSYEQYF	TRBJ2-7	TRBV19	NA	TRBD2
TGTGCCAGCAGTCTCCGACAGGGTGGGCCAGATACGCAGTATTTT	CASSLRQGGPDTQYF	TRBJ2-3	TRBV12-3/TRBV12-4	NA	TRBD1
TGTGCCTGGAATGCCTACAATGAGCAGTTCTTC	CAWNAYNEQFF	TRBJ2-1	TRBV30	once	NA
TGTGCCAGCAGCCCCCAAGGACAGGGGGTATCCAAAAACATTCAGTACTTC	CASSPQGQGVSKNIQYF	TRBJ2-4	TRBV7-9	many	TRBD1
TGTGCCAGCTCACCATTTGATGGGCAGCCCCAGCATTTT	CASSPFDGQPQHF	TRBJ1-5	TRBV18	many	NA
TGTGCCACCACCGGACAGGCTAACTATGGCTACACCTTC	CATTGQANYGYTF	TRBJ1-2	TRBV15	NA	TRBD1
TGTGCCAGCAGAGGGACTAGCGGGACCTACGAGCAGTACTTC	CASRGTSGTYEQYF	TRBJ2-7	TRBV27	NA	TRBD2
TGCAGTGCTAGAAAGCAGGAGTTCTTC	CSARKQEFF	TRBJ2-1	TRBV20-1	NA	NA
TGTGCCAGTACCTGGGGACCGAACACTGAAGCTTTCTTT	CASTWGPNTEAFF	TRBJ1-1	TRBV19	few	NA
TGTGCCAGCGGTGACAGGGGGATGAACACTGAAGCTTTCTTT	CASGDRGMNTEAFF	TRBJ1-1	TRBV28	few	TRBD1
TGTGCCAGCAGCCCCGACCCTATCGAGCAGTACTTC	CASSPDPIEQYF	TRBJ2-7	TRBV6-6	once	NA
TGTGCCAGCGAGGAACGGGCTGAAGCTTTCTTT	CASEERAEAFF	TRBJ1-1	TRBV11-3	NA	NA
TGTGCCAGTAGTATACTCGCGAACACCGGGGAGCTGTTTTTT	CASSILANTGELFF	TRBJ2-2	TRBV19	few	NA
TGTGCCAGCCAAGGGACCTACACCGGGGAGCTGTTTTTT	CASQGTYTGELFF	TRBJ2-2	TRBV28	NA	NA
TGCAGCATCCGGGACAGTCGATTAGTCGAAGCTTTCTTT	CSIRDSRLVEAFF	TRBJ1-1	TRBV29-1	NA	TRBD1
TGCAGTGCTACCCACGCCGGACAGTTTAATCAGCCCCAGCATTTT	CSATHAGQFNQPQHF	TRBJ1-5	TRBV20-1	once	NA
TGTGCCAGCAGTGAAGCGCGGACTAGCGGGGGGACAAACACCGGGGAGCTGTTTTTT	CASSEARTSGGTNTGELFF	TRBJ2-2	TRBV2	NA	TRBD2
TGTGCCAGCAGCCCCAGCGCAACTAATGAAAAACTGTTTTTT	CASSPSATNEKLFF	TRBJ1-4	TRBV2	NA	NA
TGTGCCAGCAGCTTTTCGGGGGGCGCGGAAGATACGCAGTATTTT	CASSFSGGAEDTQYF	TRBJ2-3	TRBV13	many	NA
TGCAGCGACCACAGGGGAAGGGCTGAAGCTTTCTTT	CSDHRGRAEAFF	TRBJ1-1	TRBV29-1	NA	TRBD1
TGCGCCAGCAGCCAATTGACCCGACAGGGTAGTAACGGGGAGCTGTTTTTT	CASSQLTRQGSNGELFF	TRBJ2-2	TRBV4-1	few	TRBD1
TGTGCCAGCAGTTCAGCAGGCAGGGTGGACGACGAGCAGTACTTC	CASSSAGRVDDEQYF	TRBJ2-7	TRBV6-1	NA	NA
TGCGCCAGCAGCCAAGATCGGGCAGGGGCTGTCTACGAGCAGTACTTC	CASSQDRAGAVYEQYF	TRBJ2-7	TRBV4-3	NA	NA
TGCAGTGCTAGAGACTTTCGGGACAGGGAGCAGCCCCAGCATTTT	CSARDFRDREQPQHF	TRBJ1-5	TRBV20-1	many	TRBD1
TGTGCCAGCAGCCACCCAGGGGGACAGGGACTTGGAAGGATGGGCTACACCTTC	CASSHPGGQGLGRMGYTF	TRBJ1-2	TRBV9	NA	TRBD1
TGTGCCAGCAGCCCGGCGGTATCCGGCTACACCTTC	CASSPAVSGYTF	TRBJ1-2	TRBV12-3/TRBV12-4	NA	NA
TGCAGTGCTAGCTTTAGCGGGGCCTCCTACAATGAGCAGTTCTTC	CSASFSGASYNEQFF	TRBJ2-1	TRBV20-1	NA	TRBD2
TGTGCCAGCAGTTTGAGGGGGGGCGATCAGCCCCAGCATTTT	CASSLRGGDQPQHF	TRBJ1-5	TRBV12-3/TRBV12-4	NA	NA
TGTGCCAGCTGCGCGCCGGATATCTCCTACGAGCAGTACTTC	CASCAPDISYEQYF	TRBJ2-7	TRBV18	few	NA
TGTGCCAGCAGTTTATCGGCGGCAGATACGCAGTATTTT	CASSLSAADTQYF	TRBJ2-3	TRBV27	NA	NA
TGTGCCAGTACGGACGCCTACGAGCAGTACTTC	CASTDAYEQYF	TRBJ2-7	TRBV6-2/TRBV6-3	many	NA
TGTGCCAGCAGCTTACTAGACAGGGACGAGCAGTACTTC	CASSLLDRDEQYF	TRBJ2-7	TRBV7-2	NA	TRBD1
TGTGCCAACCAGGGACAGGGGGGCAATGAGCAGTTCTTC	CANQGQGGNEQFF	TRBJ2-1	TRBV7-9	NA	TRBD1
TGTGCCAGCAGCAGCCCTGGGGGGGGAAATTCACCCCTCCACTTT	CASSSPGGGNSPLHF	TRBJ1-6	TRBV7-9	few	NA
TGTGCCAGCCAGGGAGCGGGGACCTTCTTAGATACGCAGTATTTT	CASQGAGTFLDTQYF	TRBJ2-3	TRBV25-1	few	TRBD2
TGCGCCAGCAGCCAAGATGTGGGCTCTGGAAACACCATATATTTT	CASSQDVGSGNTIYF	TRBJ1-3	TRBV4-3	many	NA
TGTGCCAGCAGTTACTCCGGGACAGGGTCCGAGCAGTACTTC	CASSYSGTGSEQYF	TRBJ2-7	TRBV5-4	NA	TRBD1
TGTGCCAGCAGTCACGACAGGGTCGGTGCTTTCTTT	CASSHDRVGAFF	TRBJ1-1	TRBV27	NA	TRBD1
TGTGCCAGCAGTTACCGGGACAGGGACTCTGGAAACACCATATATTTT	CASSYRDRDSGNTIYF	TRBJ1-3	TRBV6-6	NA	TRBD1
TGTGCCAGCAGCTGGGGACGAACCGGGACAGCTAGTTTCAATTCACCCCTCCACTTT	CASSWGRTGTASFNSPLHF	TRBJ1-6	TRBV11-2	NA	TRBD1
TGTGCCAGCAGCCCCGGGGGGTTCGGGACTCAGCCCCAGCATTTT	CASSPGGFGTQPQHF	TRBJ1-5	TRBV7-9	few	NA
TGTGCCAGCAGCCTCGGACAGGGCGAGATCGAGCAGTACTTC	CASSLGQGEIEQYF	TRBJ2-7	TRBV7-9	few	TRBD1
TGCAGTGCAGACAGGGGGCGGCGGTCAGACTATGGCTACACCTTC	CSADRGRRSDYGYTF	TRBJ1-2	TRBV20-1	few	TRBD1
TGCAGTGCTAGAGATCTGAGCGGGGGTTACAATGAGCAGTTCTTC	CSARDLSGGYNEQFF	TRBJ2-1	TRBV20-1	NA	TRBD2
TGTGCCAGCAGTGGCTGGGGTTCAGGCACAGATACGCAGTATTTT	CASSGWGSGTDTQYF	TRBJ2-3	TRBV12-3/TRBV12-4	NA	NA
TGTGCCAGCAGTTTCCAATCAGCGTACTACGAGCAGTACTTC	CASSFQSAYYEQYF	TRBJ2-7	TRBV28	NA	NA